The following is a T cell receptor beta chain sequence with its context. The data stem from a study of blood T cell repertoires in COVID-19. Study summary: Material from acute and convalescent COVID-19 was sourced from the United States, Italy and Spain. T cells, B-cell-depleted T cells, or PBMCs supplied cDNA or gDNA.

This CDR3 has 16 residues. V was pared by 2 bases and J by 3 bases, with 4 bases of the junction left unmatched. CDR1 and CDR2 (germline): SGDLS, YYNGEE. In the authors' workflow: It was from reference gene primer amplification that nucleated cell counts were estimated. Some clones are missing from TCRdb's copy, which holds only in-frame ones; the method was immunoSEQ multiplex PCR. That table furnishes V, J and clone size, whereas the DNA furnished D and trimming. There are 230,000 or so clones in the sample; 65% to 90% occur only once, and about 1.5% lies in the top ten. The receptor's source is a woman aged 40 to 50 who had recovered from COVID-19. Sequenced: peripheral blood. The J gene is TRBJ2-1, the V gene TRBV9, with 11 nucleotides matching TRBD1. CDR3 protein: CASSVGTGGFYNEQFF. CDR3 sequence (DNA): TGTGCCAGCAGCGTCGGGACAGGGGGTTTCTACAATGAGCAGTTCTTC. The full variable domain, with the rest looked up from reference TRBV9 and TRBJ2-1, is DSGVTQTPKHLITATGQRVTLRCSPRSGDLSVYWYQQSLDQGLQFLIQYYNGEERAKGNILERFSAQQFPDLHSELNLSSLELGDSALYFCASSVGTGGFYNEQFFGPGTRLTVL.